A single sample gave rise to the 23 T cell receptor beta chains below, sequenced in a study of blood T cell repertoires in COVID-19. Generated by immunoSEQ multiplex PCR, the TCRdb table keeps only in-frame clones and is missing some. The sample includes about 59,000 clones, more than 60% of them seen just once. Sample: peripheral blood. Every receptor here comes from a woman in her fifties or sixties with active or convalescent COVID-19.

In this sample, this clone turned up a few times. The chain recombines TRBV19 with TRBJ1-5; D possibly corresponds to TRBD1 (5 bases). This CDR3 comprises 14 residues. V lost 7 bases and J lost 5, with 15 bases in between. Per germline, CDR1 LNHDA and CDR2 SQIVND (reference sequence). CDR3 residues: CASTLTGVYQPQHF. Written as DNA, the CDR3 is TGTGCCAGTACCCTTACGGGGGTCTATCAGCCCCAGCATTTT.

V and J are TRBV5-1 and TRBJ2-1; 9 nucleotides align to TRBD1. The length of the CDR3 is 15 residues. V lost 4 bases and J lost 4; bases outside the gene matches: 6. Germline CDR1 and CDR2: SGHRS and YFSETQ. CDR3 residues: CASSLGTGRYNEQFF. The CDR3 DNA follows: TGCGCCAGCAGCCTGGGGACAGGGAGGTACAATGAGCAGTTCTTC.

The chain carries TRBV19 and TRBJ2-2, with a possible D match to TRBD2 (6 bases). The V gene's germline CDR1 is LNHDA and CDR2 SQIVND (reference sequence). The length of the CDR3 is 14 residues. Trimming left V 3 bases short and J 4 bases short, with 9 bases between. The CDR3 DNA reads TGTGCCAGTAGTATTAGCGGCCTCACCGGGGAGCTGTTTTTT. This codes for CASSISGLTGELFF.

The rearrangement joins TRBV7-8 to TRBJ2-7; 10 bases are shared with TRBD2. Losses at the gene ends were 6 bases for V and 2 bases for J; bases not matched to a gene: 4. The CDR3 runs 14 residues. Germline values: CDR1 SGHVS, CDR2 FQNEAQ. In DNA, the CDR3 is TGTGCCAGCAGACCTCTAGCGGGAGCCTACGAGCAGTACTTC. It translates to CASRPLAGAYEQYF.

The chain couples TRBV5-1 to TRBJ2-7; 7 bases are a match to TRBD2. CDR3 length equals 15 residues. Losses at the gene ends were 0 bases for V and 2 bases for J; bases not matched to a gene: 5. Germline V gives CDR1 SGHRS, CDR2 YFSETQ. CDR3 residues: CASSLEGLAAYEQYF. The CDR3 bases are TGCGCCAGCAGCTTGGAGGGGCTAGCGGCCTACGAGCAGTACTTC. Based on the CDR3 plus reference TRBV5-1 and TRBJ2-7, the full variable domain is KAGVTQTPRYLIKTRGQQVTLSCSPISGHRSVSWYQQTPGQGLQFLFEYFSETQRNKGNFPGRFSGRQFSNSRSEMNVSTLELGDSALYLCASSLEGLAAYEQYFGPGTRLTVT.

A few counts support this clone. The rearrangement uses TRBV6-1 and TRBJ2-4; 8 bases match TRBD1. Germline values: CDR1 MNHNS, CDR2 SASEGT. Trimming took 0 bases from V and 6 from J; bases not matched to a gene: 4. CDR3 length: 15 residues. CDR3 region: CASSEAVQGVNIQYF. CDR3 bases: TGTGCCAGCAGTGAAGCGGTACAGGGGGTAAACATTCAGTACTTC.

The chain links TRBV28 to TRBJ2-7; 9 nucleotides line up with TRBD1. V was clipped by 9 bases and J by 5 bases; unmatched bases: 8. CDR1 is MDHEN, CDR2 SYDVKM, per germline. This CDR3 has 13 residues. The CDR3 DNA is TGTGCCAGTGTCGGGACAGGGAAACACGAGCAGTACTTC. Protein sequence: CASVGTGKHEQYF.

This clone has only a few counts. The rearrangement uses TRBV19 and TRBJ2-7; 7 bases align to TRBD2. The V and J ends lost 6 bases and 3 bases, in that order; junction bases with no gene match: 14. The length of the CDR3 is 16 residues. Germline CDR1 and CDR2: LNHDA and SQIVND (reference sequence). CDR3 loop: CASSLSPLGGFYEQYF. CDR3 DNA: TGTGCCAGTAGCCTTAGCCCGCTCGGGGGGTTCTACGAGCAGTACTTC.

This clone has only a few counts. The chain combines TRBV7-9 with TRBJ2-4; the match to TRBD2 covers 7 bases. The germline gives CDR1 SEHNR, CDR2 FQNEAQ (reference sequence). J gave up 9 bases and V 5 bases, and 16 bases lay outside the gene matches. CDR3 length equals 16 residues. The CDR3 region has the DNA TGTGCCAGCAGCCGCGGGGGAGACGGGAGTTTAGGCATTCAGTACTTC. Its protein product is CASSRGGDGSLGIQYF.

The rearrangement joins TRBV19 to TRBJ2-6; possibly TRBD2 for D (5 bases). Between the trimmed V and J ends, which lost 6 bases and 2 bases, there was a span of 8 bases. The CDR3 covers 14 residues. From germline, CDR1 is LNHDA and CDR2 SQIVND (reference sequence). CDR3 residues: CASRVGAGANVLTF. The CDR3 bases are TGTGCCAGTAGAGTCGGGGCTGGGGCCAACGTCCTGACTTTC.

This clone was seen just once. The chain joins TRBV5-4 to TRBJ1-3; TRBD1 matches 9 bases. Germline CDR1 is SGHNT and CDR2 is YYREEE (reference sequence). V shed 2 bases and J 8 bases; nucleotides not matched to a gene: 5. The CDR3 runs to 14 residues. CDR3 nucleotide sequence: TGTGCCAGCAGCTTTACAGGACAGGGGCACACCATATATTTT. Translation gives CASSFTGQGHTIYF.

The J gene is TRBJ2-2, the V gene TRBV9; weak D call: TRBD1 (5 bases). The CDR3 has 15 residues. The germline gives CDR1 SGDLS, CDR2 YYNGEE. Trimming stripped 3 bases from V and 6 bases from J, with 15 bases between. This chain's CDR3 is CASSEDTGLPGELFF. The CDR3 nucleotides are TGTGCCAGCAGCGAGGATACAGGTCTCCCCGGGGAGCTGTTTTTT.

The count of this clone is one. V and J are TRBV2 and TRBJ2-1, with TRBD2 matching over 7 bases. Unmatched junction bases numbered 1, after V lost 5 bases and J lost 0 bases. The CDR3 loop spans 14 amino acids. Germline assignment: CDR1 SNHLY and CDR2 FYNNEI. CDR3 DNA sequence: TGTGCCAGCAGTTGGGAGGGCTCCTACAATGAGCAGTTCTTC. Protein sequence: CASSWEGSYNEQFF. Looking up the rest from reference TRBV2 and TRBJ2-1 gives the full variable domain: EPEVTQTPSHQVTQMGQEVILRCVPISNHLYFYWYRQILGQKVEFLVSFYNNEISEKSEIFDDQFSVERPDGSNFTLKIRSTKLEDSAMYFCASSWEGSYNEQFFGPGTRLTVL.

The rearrangement uses TRBV28 and TRBJ2-6; 9 nucleotides line up with TRBD1. With V trimmed by 3 bases and J by 0 bases, 12 bases remained unmatched. Germline CDR1 is MDHEN and CDR2 is SYDVKM. The CDR3 is 20 residues long. The CDR3 region has the DNA TGTGCCAGCAGTTTCTTGCCGGGACAGGGATTAATCTCTGGGGCCAACGTCCTGACTTTC. Residues: CASSFLPGQGLISGANVLTF.

The gene calls are TRBV10-1 and TRBJ1-5; 7 bases match TRBD1. CDR1 is WNHNN and CDR2 is SYGVQD in the germline V gene (reference sequence). The ends lost 6 bases at V and 7 bases at J; junction bases unmatched: 9. The CDR3 is made up of 14 amino acids. The CDR3 reads CASSFHRGGQPQHF. DNA for the CDR3: TGCGCCAGCAGCTTCCACAGGGGCGGACAGCCCCAGCATTTT.

This chain connects TRBV19 to TRBJ2-7, with D possibly being TRBD1 (5 bases). V was pared by 5 bases and J by 2 bases, with 10 bases between. Germline values: CDR1 LNHDA, CDR2 SQIVND (reference sequence). The CDR3 consists of 13 residues. The CDR3 DNA follows: TGTGCCAGTAGTCTGACAGTTACCTACGAGCAGTACTTC. Its translation: CASSLTVTYEQYF.

The chain employs TRBV7-2 and TRBJ2-1; D possibly corresponds to TRBD2 (6 bases). V was cut by 0 bases and J by 4 bases, with 10 bases left in between. CDR3 size: 15 residues. Germline V gene lookup returns CDR1 SGHTA and CDR2 FQGNSA. CDR3: CASSLAGEDYNEQFF. The CDR3 nucleotides read TGTGCCAGCAGCTTAGCAGGGGAGGATTACAATGAGCAGTTCTTC.

The chain has TRBV18 and TRBJ2-1; 7 nucleotides agree with TRBD2. The junction had 9 bases not matched to a gene; V was cut back by 1 base and J by 6 bases. CDR3 length: 16 amino acids. Per germline, CDR1 KGHSH and CDR2 LQKENI. CDR3 protein: CASSPLAGRDRNEQFF. CDR3 DNA sequence: TGTGCCAGCTCACCACTCGCGGGGAGGGATCGCAATGAGCAGTTCTTC.

The rearrangement uses TRBV11-3 and TRBJ2-1, with TRBD1 as a possible D gene (6 bases). V lost 4 bases and J lost 7, with 8 bases in between. Germline V gives CDR1 SGHNT, CDR2 YENEEA. The CDR3 runs 12 residues. This chain's CDR3 is CASSSTGNEQFF. The CDR3 DNA reads as TGTGCCAGCAGCTCCACAGGGAATGAGCAGTTCTTC.

The rearrangement links TRBV5-6 to TRBJ2-3; possible D gene TRBD2, 5 bases. Germline CDR1 is SGHDT and CDR2 is YYEEEE. V lost 3 bases, J lost 3 bases, and 11 bases lay in between. CDR3 length: 14 residues. The CDR3 nucleotides read TGTGCCAGCAGCTCCCTATCGGGAACAGATACGCAGTATTTT. Amino acid sequence: CASSSLSGTDTQYF.

The sample holds many counts of this clone. The rearrangement links TRBV5-1 to TRBJ1-2, with D possibly matching TRBD1 (5 bases). Trimming took 2 bases from V and 6 from J, leaving 11 bases between them. CDR1 and CDR2 from the germline V gene are SGHRS and YFSETQ. The CDR3 contains 13 residues. The CDR3 reads CASSFRVRDGYTF. CDR3 bases: TGCGCCAGCAGCTTCAGGGTTAGGGATGGCTACACCTTC. The variable domain in full, with the rest retrieved from reference TRBV5-1 and TRBJ1-2, is KAGVTQTPRYLIKTRGQQVTLSCSPISGHRSVSWYQQTPGQGLQFLFEYFSETQRNKGNFPGRFSGRQFSNSRSEMNVSTLELGDSALYLCASSFRVRDGYTFGSGTRLTVV.

The V gene is TRBV9, the J gene TRBJ1-2; D remains unclear. This CDR3 spans 14 amino acids. V shed 1 base and J shed 1 base, with 8 bases lying between them. The germline V gene has CDR1 SGDLS and CDR2 YYNGEE. The CDR3 DNA is TGTGCCAGCAGCGTAAGCCGGGGTAACTATGGCTACACCTTC. Encoded protein: CASSVSRGNYGYTF.

This chain joins TRBV7-9 and TRBJ1-1, with D tentatively TRBD1 (6 bases). V dropped 5 bases and J dropped 3 bases, with 10 bases sitting between them. From germline, CDR1 is SEHNR and CDR2 FQNEAQ (reference sequence). The CDR3 loop spans 13 amino acids. The CDR3 DNA follows: TGTGCCAGCAGCCCGTACAGGGACACTGAAGCTTTCTTT. This sequence encodes CASSPYRDTEAFF.